A single sample is the source of the 21 T cell receptor beta chains below, sequenced in a study of shared clonotypes between healthy human individuals. Naive-designated CD8 cells lacked CD45RO, were positively enriched for CCR7, and omitted terminally differentiated effector memory CD45RA+ cells. The assay was immunoSEQ multiplex PCR, and TCRdb's table has in-frame clones only and misses some. The data show some 800,000 clones, 92% seen once. Sequenced input: naive CD8+ T cells sorted from blood. Receptor source: a man younger than 45 in good health.

This clone has just one count. Other DNA sequences in this sample translate to the same CDR3. The chain recombines TRBV27 with TRBJ2-7; 8 bases are a match to TRBD1. J lost 3 bases, V lost 2 bases, and 3 bases had no gene match. Germline V gene data show CDR1 as MNHEY and CDR2 as SMNVEV (reference sequence). The CDR3 consists of 14 residues. The CDR3 DNA sequence: TGTGCCAGCAGTTTAACCGGGACAGGCTACGAGCAGTACTTC. Translating it yields CASSLTGTGYEQYF.

This chain links TRBV7-9 with TRBJ1-1; D remains unclear. Trimming took off 2 bases at V and 8 bases at J, with 6 bases between the two ends. CDR1 is SEHNR and CDR2 is FQNEAQ in the germline V gene (reference sequence). This CDR3 is 11 amino acids long. The CDR3 sequence: CASSLLPEAFF. CDR3 DNA: TGTGCCAGCAGCTTACTCCCGGAAGCTTTCTTT.

The CDR3 region is CAVALENTGELFF. In DNA, the CDR3 is TGTGCCGTCGCACTTGAGAACACCGGGGAGCTGTTTTTT. The rearrangement links TRBV6-1 to TRBJ2-2; D not resolved. V was trimmed by 11 bases and J by 1 base, leaving 11 bases between them. The CDR3 consists of 13 residues. Germline V gives CDR1 MNHNS, CDR2 SASEGT.

The V and J genes are TRBV7-9 and TRBJ2-1, with D uncertain. The CDR3 is 13 amino acids. The V gene lost 0 bases and the J gene lost 4 bases, with 4 bases spanning the gap. Germline V gene sequence: CDR1 SEHNR, CDR2 FQNEAQ (reference sequence). The CDR3 sequence is CASSLAMYNEQFF. The DNA of the CDR3 is TGTGCCAGCAGCTTAGCAATGTACAATGAGCAGTTCTTC.

The chain has TRBV25-1 and TRBJ1-4, with a possible D match to TRBD1 (5 bases). CDR1 and CDR2 from the germline V gene are MGHDK and SYGVNS. V was shortened by 6 bases and J by 7 bases, with 12 bases between the two germline ends. This CDR3 is 13 amino acids long. CDR3 amino acids: CASREQAGEKLFF. The DNA of the CDR3 is TGTGCCAGCAGAGAACAGGCGGGTGAAAAACTGTTTTTT.

The rearrangement joins TRBV27 to TRBJ1-2; the D gene is possibly TRBD1 (5 bases). V lost 6 bases, J lost 4 bases, and 12 bases lay in between. Germline V gene sequence: CDR1 MNHEY, CDR2 SMNVEV (reference sequence). This CDR3 is built from 13 residues. CDR3 bases: TGTGCCAGCAGCACGACAGTAACCTATGGCTACACCTTC. It encodes CASSTTVTYGYTF.

The chain is built from TRBV4-2 and TRBJ2-7; weak D call: TRBD2 (6 bases). Trimming cost V 1 base and J 7 bases, with 8 bases left between them. CDR1 and CDR2 from the germline V gene are LGHNA and YNFKEQ. There are 12 residues in the CDR3. CDR3 region: CASSQGGVEQYF. CDR3 sequence (DNA): TGTGCCAGCAGCCAAGGGGGGGTAGAGCAGTACTTC.

This chain links TRBV7-9 with TRBJ2-7, with unresolved D. The V end was cut by 3 bases, the J end by 2 bases, with 14 bases between. The CDR3 sequence is 15 residues long. Germline CDR1 reads SEHNR; CDR2 reads FQNEAQ (reference sequence). CDR3 sequence (DNA): TGTGCCAGCAGCTTTATACACGGTACCACCTACGAGCAGTACTTC. Amino acids: CASSFIHGTTYEQYF.

J is TRBJ2-1 and V is TRBV9; TRBD2 agrees at 7 bases. Germline trimming cut 3 bases from V and 3 bases from J; bases unmatched to any gene: 6. This CDR3 has 15 residues. The germline CDR1 and CDR2 sequences are SGDLS and YYNGEE. CDR3 protein: CASSGQLASYNEQFF. The CDR3 DNA reads as TGTGCCAGCAGCGGGCAACTAGCGAGCTACAATGAGCAGTTCTTC.

This clone has just one count. The chain combines TRBV7-2 with TRBJ1-5, with TRBD1 as a possible D gene (5 bases). The CDR3 is 15 amino acids. Germline V gives CDR1 SGHTA, CDR2 FQGNSA. Trimming took off 5 bases at V and 0 bases at J, with 11 bases between the two ends. For the CDR3, the DNA is TGTGCCAGCAGCACGACAGCATCTAGCAATCAGCCCCAGCATTTT. Translated: CASSTTASSNQPQHF.

The chain links TRBV10-2 to TRBJ2-7; TRBD1 aligns across 7 bases. From germline, CDR1 is WSHSY and CDR2 SAAADI. This CDR3 region has 13 residues. With 4 bases clipped from V and 4 bases from J, the junction kept 4 bases outside the gene matches. CDR3 loop: CASSAGTAYEQYF. CDR3 bases: TGCGCCAGCAGTGCCGGGACAGCTTACGAGCAGTACTTC.

A remark on this clone: Other DNA variants within this sample encode the same CDR3. The rearrangement links TRBV5-6 to TRBJ2-7; D call uncertain. Germline CDR1 SGHDT, CDR2 YYEEEE. With 0 bases removed from V and 3 bases from J, the gap between germline ends came to 1 base. The CDR3 runs 11 residues. CDR3 DNA sequence: TGTGCCAGCAGCTTGGACTACGAGCAGTACTTC. Its protein product is CASSLDYEQYF.

The chain links TRBV7-8 to TRBJ2-7; weak D call: TRBD1 (6 bases). The CDR3 consists of 15 residues. The V end was cut by 4 bases, the J end by 2 bases, with 15 bases between. CDR1 and CDR2 from the germline V gene are SGHVS and FQNEAQ. CDR3 sequence reads: CASSSPGHYPYEQYF. CDR3 DNA: TGTGCCAGCAGCTCCCCGGGACACTACCCCTACGAGCAGTACTTC.

The chain carries TRBV9 and TRBJ2-1; TRBD2 aligns across 8 bases. The trim removed 4 bases at V and 4 bases at J, leaving 13 bases unmatched. Germline V lookup: CDR1 SGDLS, CDR2 YYNGEE. This CDR3 region has 17 residues. This CDR3 reads CASSPSEYQRGYNEQFF. DNA of the CDR3: TGTGCCAGCAGCCCGAGTGAGTACCAGCGGGGGTACAATGAGCAGTTCTTC.

This chain connects TRBV14 to TRBJ2-1; D gene unclear. V was cut by 1 base and J by 0 bases, with 13 bases left in between. The CDR3 covers 17 residues. Germline CDR1 is SGHDN and CDR2 is FVKESK. The CDR3 region has the DNA TGTGCCAGCAGCCAAGGGAACGCGGCCAGCTCCTACAATGAGCAGTTCTTC. The encoded protein is CASSQGNAASSYNEQFF.

As to this clone: Additional DNA sequences in this sample encode the identical CDR3. V is TRBV29-1 and J is TRBJ2-1; 10 bases agree with TRBD2. In germline, CDR1 is SQVTM, CDR2 ANQGSEA. CDR3 length: 14 residues. J lost 4 bases, V lost 4 bases, and 4 bases had no gene match. DNA for the CDR3: TGCAGCGTTGTCGTAGCGGGGGGATACAATGAGCAGTTCTTC. This sequence encodes CSVVVAGGYNEQFF.

This clone was observed a few times. In the same sample, other DNA sequences code for this CDR3. The chain recombines TRBV27 with TRBJ1-4, with D uncertain. This CDR3 comprises 14 residues. The V and J ends lost 5 bases and 8 bases respectively, with 15 bases between them. Germline V gene sequence: CDR1 MNHEY, CDR2 SMNVEV (reference sequence). The CDR3 region has the DNA TGTGCCAGCAGTCTCCTTGGGGAGGAAGAAAAACTGTTTTTT. Translating it yields CASSLLGEEEKLFF.

The chain couples TRBV2 to TRBJ2-7; no firm D call. Deletions cut 7 bases from V and 7 bases from J, with 23 bases between. Germline V gene sequence: CDR1 SNHLY, CDR2 FYNNEI. CDR3 length: 15 residues. In DNA, the CDR3 is TGTGCCAGCATAGTAGGGCCTCTTCGCTCCTGGGAGCAGTACTTC. This codes for CASIVGPLRSWEQYF.

The V and J genes are TRBV28 and TRBJ2-1; TRBD1 agrees at 7 bases. The CDR3 spans 13 residues. Trimming at V came to 4 bases and at J to 8 bases, leaving 5 bases not matched to a gene. Per the germline V gene, CDR1 is MDHEN and CDR2 is SYDVKM. The CDR3 region is CASSYRGHDEQFF. The CDR3 nucleotides read TGTGCCAGCAGTTACAGGGGACACGATGAGCAGTTCTTC.

CDR3 region: CASSLDPVDEQFF. Written as DNA, the CDR3 is TGTGCCAGCAGCTTGGACCCTGTGGATGAGCAGTTCTTC. The chain carries TRBV5-4 and TRBJ2-1; the D is unclear. Deletions cut 0 bases from V and 8 bases from J, with 9 bases between. CDR1 and CDR2 from the germline V gene are SGHNT and YYREEE (reference sequence). The CDR3 length is 13 residues.

The CDR3 region is CASSQGTGEYEQYF. Here the CDR3 DNA reads TGTGCCAGCTCACAAGGAACAGGGGAATACGAGCAGTACTTC. The rearrangement links TRBV18 to TRBJ2-7, with 7 bases that match TRBD1. V trimming: 4 bases; J trimming: 4 bases; junction bases outside the gene matches: 7. There are 14 residues in the CDR3. Germline assignment: CDR1 KGHSH and CDR2 LQKENI.